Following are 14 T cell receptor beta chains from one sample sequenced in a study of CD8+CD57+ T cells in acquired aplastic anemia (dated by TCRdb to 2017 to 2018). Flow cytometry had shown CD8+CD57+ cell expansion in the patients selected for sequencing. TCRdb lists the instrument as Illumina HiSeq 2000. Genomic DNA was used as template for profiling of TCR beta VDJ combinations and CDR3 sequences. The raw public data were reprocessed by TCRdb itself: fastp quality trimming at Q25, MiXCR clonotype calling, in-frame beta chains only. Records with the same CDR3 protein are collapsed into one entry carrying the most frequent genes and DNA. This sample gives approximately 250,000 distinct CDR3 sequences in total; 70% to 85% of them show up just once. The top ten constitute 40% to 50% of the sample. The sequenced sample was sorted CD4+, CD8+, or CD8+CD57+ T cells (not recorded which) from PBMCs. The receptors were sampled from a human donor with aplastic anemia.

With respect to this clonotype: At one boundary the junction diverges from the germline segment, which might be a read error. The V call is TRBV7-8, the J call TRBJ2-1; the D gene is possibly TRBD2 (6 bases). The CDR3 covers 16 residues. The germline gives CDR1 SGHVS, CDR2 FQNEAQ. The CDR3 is CASSPGDGNGQDDQFF. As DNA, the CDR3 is TGTGCCAGCAGCCCGGGGGACGGAAACGGTCAGGATGACCAGTTCTTC.

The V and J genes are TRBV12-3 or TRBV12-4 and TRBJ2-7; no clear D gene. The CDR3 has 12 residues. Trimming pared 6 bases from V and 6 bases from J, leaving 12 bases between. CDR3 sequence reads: CASRADGAEQYV. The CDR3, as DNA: TGTGCCAGCAGAGCAGATGGAGCCGAGCAGTACGTC.

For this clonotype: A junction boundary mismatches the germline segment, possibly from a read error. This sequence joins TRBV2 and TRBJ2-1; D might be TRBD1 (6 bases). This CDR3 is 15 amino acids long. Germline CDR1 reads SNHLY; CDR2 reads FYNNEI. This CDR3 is CASSGLVGANTEAFF. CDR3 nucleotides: TGTGCCAGCAGTGGACTGGTGGGGGCGAACACTGAAGCGTTCTTT.

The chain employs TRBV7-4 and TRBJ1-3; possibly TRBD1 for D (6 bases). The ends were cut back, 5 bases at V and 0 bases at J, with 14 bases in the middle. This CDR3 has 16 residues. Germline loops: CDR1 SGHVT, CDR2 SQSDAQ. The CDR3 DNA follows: TGTGCCAGCAGCCCCAGGGGAGCTTTCTCTGGAAACACCATATATTTT. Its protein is CASSPRGAFSGNTIYF.

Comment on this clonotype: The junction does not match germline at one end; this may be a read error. CDR3 nucleotides: TGTGCCAGTAGTAGAGATAGGGGAGCAAACAAGGAGCAGTTTTTT. This sequence encodes CASSRDRGANKEQFF. The chain carries TRBV19 and TRBJ1-5; the D gene is possibly TRBD1 (5 bases). The CDR3 has 15 residues. The germline V gene has CDR1 LNHDA and CDR2 SQIVND (reference sequence).

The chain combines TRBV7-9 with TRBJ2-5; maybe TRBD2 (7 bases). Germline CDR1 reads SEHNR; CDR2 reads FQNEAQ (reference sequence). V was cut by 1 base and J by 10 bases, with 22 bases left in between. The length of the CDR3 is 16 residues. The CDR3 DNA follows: TGTGCCAGCAGCTTAGTACCCGGGGGGCTGAGTGTTAGCCAGTACTTC. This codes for CASSLVPGGLSVSQYF.

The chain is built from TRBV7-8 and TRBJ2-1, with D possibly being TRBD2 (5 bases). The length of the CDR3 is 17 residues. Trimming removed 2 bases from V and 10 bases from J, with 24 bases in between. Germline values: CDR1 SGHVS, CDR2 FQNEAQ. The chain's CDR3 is CASSLRGVQYGINEQFF. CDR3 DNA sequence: TGTGCCAGCAGCTTACGGGGTGTCCAGTATGGAATCAACGAGCAGTTCTTC.

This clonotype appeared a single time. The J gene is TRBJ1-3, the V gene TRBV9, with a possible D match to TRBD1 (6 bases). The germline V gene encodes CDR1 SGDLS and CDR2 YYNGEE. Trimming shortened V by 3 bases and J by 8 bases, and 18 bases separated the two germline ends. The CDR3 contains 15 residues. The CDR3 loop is CASSGEGGGGYTIYF. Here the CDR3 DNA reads TGTGCCAGCAGCGGGGAGGGGGGAGGTGGCTACACCATATATTTT. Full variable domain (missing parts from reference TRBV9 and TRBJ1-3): DSGVTQTPKHLITATGQRVTLRCSPRSGDLSVYWYQQSLDQGLQFLIQYYNGEERAKGNILERFSAQQFPDLHSELNLSSLELGDSALYFCASSGEGGGGYTIYFGEGSWLTVV.

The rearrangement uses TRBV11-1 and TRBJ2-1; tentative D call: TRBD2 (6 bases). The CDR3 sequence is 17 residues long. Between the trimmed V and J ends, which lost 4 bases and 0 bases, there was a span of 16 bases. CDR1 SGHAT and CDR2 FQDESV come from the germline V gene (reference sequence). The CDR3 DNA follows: TGTGCCAGCAGCTGGGGTGGAGGGTCAAGCTCCTACAATGAGCAGTTCTTC. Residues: CASSWGGGSSSYNEQFF.

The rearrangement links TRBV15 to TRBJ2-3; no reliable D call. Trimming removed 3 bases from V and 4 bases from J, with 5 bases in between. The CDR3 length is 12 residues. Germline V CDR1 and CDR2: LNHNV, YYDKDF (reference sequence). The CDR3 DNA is TGTGCCACCAGCAGCGCCCCAGATACGCAGTATTTT. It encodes CATSSAPDTQYF.

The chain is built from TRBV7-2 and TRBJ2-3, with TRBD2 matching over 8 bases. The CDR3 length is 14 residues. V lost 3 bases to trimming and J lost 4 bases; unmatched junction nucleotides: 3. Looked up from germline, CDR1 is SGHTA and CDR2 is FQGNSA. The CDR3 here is CASSFNGGADTQYF. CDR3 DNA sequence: TGTGCCAGCAGCTTTAACGGGGGGGCAGATACGCAGTATTTT.

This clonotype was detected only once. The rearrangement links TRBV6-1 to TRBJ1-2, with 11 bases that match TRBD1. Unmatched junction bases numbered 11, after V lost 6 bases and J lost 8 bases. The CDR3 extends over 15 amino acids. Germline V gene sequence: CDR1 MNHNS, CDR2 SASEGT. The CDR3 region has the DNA TGTGCCAGCAGCGTAACGGGACAGGGGGGGTCCGGCTACACCTTC. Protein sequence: CASSVTGQGGSGYTF.

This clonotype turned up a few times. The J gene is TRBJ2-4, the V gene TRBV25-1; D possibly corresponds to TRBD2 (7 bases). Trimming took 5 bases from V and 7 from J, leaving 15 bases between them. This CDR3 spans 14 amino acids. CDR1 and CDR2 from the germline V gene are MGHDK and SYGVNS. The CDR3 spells CASSLTGRGNIQYF. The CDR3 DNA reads TGTGCCAGCAGTCTTACAGGGAGGGGGAACATTCAGTACTTC. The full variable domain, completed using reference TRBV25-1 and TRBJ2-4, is EADIYQTPRYLVIGTGKKITLECSQTMGHDKMYWYQQDPGMELHLIHYSYGVNSTEKGDLSSESTVSRIRTEHFPLTLESARPSHTSQYLCASSLTGRGNIQYFGAGTRLSVL.

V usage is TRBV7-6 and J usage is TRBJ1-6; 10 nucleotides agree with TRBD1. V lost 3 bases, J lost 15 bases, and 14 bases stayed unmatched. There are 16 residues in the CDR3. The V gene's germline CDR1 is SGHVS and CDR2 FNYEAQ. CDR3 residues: CASSLGQGTTEAFLHF. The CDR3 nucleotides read TGTGCCAGCAGCTTGGGACAGGGGACCACTGAAGCTTTCCTCCACTTT.